Presented here are 12 T cell receptor beta chains from one specimen sequenced in a study of cytomegalovirus exposure and HLA in healthy donors. PCR involved 60 Vbeta and 13 Jbeta primers. Only in-frame clones appear in the TCRdb table, and some are missing; sequencing was by immunoSEQ multiplex PCR. The profile shows 150,000 to 250,000 clones, approximately 78% of them singletons. Sequencing was performed on PBMCs. These receptor sequences come from a woman aged 50 to 65 in good health and CMV-seropositive.

The rearrangement joins TRBV6-6 to TRBJ1-3; D gene unclear. Trimming left V 0 bases short and J 2 bases short, with 8 bases between. Per the germline V gene, CDR1 is MNHNY and CDR2 is SVGAGI (reference sequence). The CDR3 extends over 15 amino acids. CDR3 in amino acids: CASSYSSGTGNTIYF. For the CDR3, the DNA is TGTGCCAGCAGTTACTCTTCGGGAACTGGAAACACCATATATTTT.

V usage is TRBV30 and J usage is TRBJ2-5; D may be TRBD2 (6 bases). The V end lost 3 bases, the J end lost 3 bases, and 11 bases lay between the germline ends. CDR1 GTSNPN and CDR2 SVGIG come from the germline V gene (reference sequence). The CDR3 totals 13 residues. CDR3 bases: TGTGCCTGGAGCGGGGGAGGAAAAGAGACCCAGTACTTC. This translates into CAWSGGGKETQYF.

As regards this clone: In the same sample, other DNA sequences code for this CDR3. The chain recombines TRBV4-1 with TRBJ1-1; the D gene is possibly TRBD1 (5 bases). V shed 1 base and J shed 5 bases, with 8 bases lying between them. The CDR3 loop spans 13 amino acids. CDR1 MGHRA and CDR2 YSYEKL come from the germline V gene. DNA of the CDR3: TGCGCCAGCAGCCAAGTCGGGGGGACTGAAGCTTTCTTT. It codes for CASSQVGGTEAFF.

The rearrangement links TRBV28 to TRBJ1-5, with TRBD1 identical over 8 bases. Germline V gene sequence: CDR1 MDHEN, CDR2 SYDVKM. Losses at the gene ends were 5 bases for V and 7 bases for J; bases not matched to a gene: 4. The CDR3 contains 13 residues. DNA of the CDR3: TGTGCCAGCAGTAACAGGGGGTTACAGCCCCAGCATTTT. Its translation is CASSNRGLQPQHF.

The gene calls are TRBV7-9 and TRBJ1-6; D gene ambiguous. The germline V and J ends were trimmed by 1 base and 7 bases, with 8 bases remaining between them. CDR1 and CDR2 (germline): SEHNR, FQNEAQ (reference sequence). The CDR3 covers 14 residues. CDR3 DNA: TGTGCCAGCAGCTTAGACAGTTTCAATTCACCCCTCCACTTT. It specifies CASSLDSFNSPLHF. The full variable domain, in which reference TRBV7-9 and TRBJ1-6 provide the parts outside the CDR3, is DTGVSQNPRHKITKRGQNVTFRCDPISEHNRLYWYRQTLGQGPEFLTYFQNEAQLEKSRLLSDRFSAERPKGSFSTLEIQRTEQGDSAMYLCASSLDSFNSPLHFGNGTRLTVT.

The V and J genes are TRBV6-5 and TRBJ2-3; 7 nucleotides match TRBD2. This CDR3 has 14 amino acids. J gave up 1 base and V 2 bases, and 0 bases lay outside the gene matches. Per the germline V gene, CDR1 is MNHEY and CDR2 is SVGAGI. The CDR3 bases are TGTGCCAGCAGTTACGCGGGAGGCACAGATACGCAGTATTTT. As protein: CASSYAGGTDTQYF.

This clone has just a few counts. The chain joins TRBV27 to TRBJ2-1; tentative D call: TRBD2 (5 bases). The CDR3 sequence is 13 residues long. From germline, CDR1 is MNHEY and CDR2 SMNVEV (reference sequence). With 2 bases removed from V and 7 bases from J, the gap between germline ends came to 9 bases. CDR3 amino acids: CASSLEGANEQFF. The CDR3, as DNA: TGTGCCAGCAGTTTAGAGGGAGCAAATGAGCAGTTCTTC.

This chain connects TRBV4-1 to TRBJ2-3; 10 positions match TRBD2. The CDR3 length is 16 residues. Per germline, CDR1 MGHRA and CDR2 YSYEKL. The J segment lost 3 bases and the V segment lost 1 base, leaving 4 bases of the junction unmatched. CDR3 DNA: TGCGCCAGCAGCCAAGTCCTAGCGGGAGTGACAGATACGCAGTATTTT. It specifies CASSQVLAGVTDTQYF.

The V call is TRBV5-5, the J call TRBJ2-5, with D possibly TRBD2 on 6 matching bases. Trimming left V 4 bases short and J 2 bases short, with 18 bases between. This CDR3 comprises 16 residues. Looked up from germline, CDR1 is SGHKS and CDR2 is YYEKEE (reference sequence). CDR3 region: CASSPGRVSGQETQYF. CDR3 bases: TGTGCCAGCAGCCCGGGAAGGGTTAGCGGACAAGAGACCCAGTACTTC.

This clone came up a few times. The chain employs TRBV18 and TRBJ2-7, with D possibly being TRBD1 (5 bases). CDR1 and CDR2 from the germline V gene are KGHSH and LQKENI. Between the trimmed V and J ends, which lost 0 bases and 3 bases, there was a span of 9 bases. The CDR3 sequence is 14 residues long. Here the CDR3 reads CASSPPGQGYEQYF. CDR3 DNA: TGTGCCAGCTCACCACCGGGCCAGGGCTACGAGCAGTACTTC.

The gene calls are TRBV11-2 and TRBJ1-1, with TRBD1 as a possible D gene (5 bases). This CDR3 contains 14 residues. With 1 base removed from V and 1 base from J, the gap between germline ends came to 7 bases. CDR1 is SGHAT and CDR2 is FQNNGV in the germline V gene. The CDR3 region has the DNA TGTGCCAGCAGCTTAGGGGGCAAGAACACTGAAGCTTTCTTT. Residues: CASSLGGKNTEAFF.

With respect to this clone: A read error may produce the germline difference seen at one junction end. The V gene is TRBV7-7, the J gene TRBJ2-1, with 11 bases identical to TRBD2. This CDR3 contains 15 residues. Germline CDR1 is SSHAT and CDR2 is FNYEAQ (reference sequence). The CDR3 sequence is CASSLGLAGNNEQFF. The CDR3 coding sequence is TGTGCTAGCAGCTTAGGACTAGCGGGTAACAATGAGCAGTTCTTC.